Listed here is a single T cell receptor (beta chain). The source of the sample is a study of T cell changes during pregnancy in multiple sclerosis. Generated by immunoSEQ multiplex PCR, the TCRdb table keeps only in-frame clones and is missing some. The sample carries 25,000 to 35,000 clones, almost 90% recorded once. The V gene's germline CDR1 is SEHNR and CDR2 FQNEAQ (reference sequence). The CDR3 extends over 14 amino acids. The V and J ends lost 6 bases and 5 bases, in that order; junction bases with no gene match: 6. The sequences come from CD4+ T cells from peripheral blood mononuclear cells, collected in the third trimester of pregnancy. The TCR sequence derives from a female donor in good health, enrolled as a control in a pregnancy study. This chain connects TRBV7-9 to TRBJ2-5; TRBD1 aligns across 10 bases. CDR3 region: CASSRGQGVETQYF. The CDR3 DNA reads as TGTGCCAGCAGTCGAGGACAGGGGGTTGAGACCCAGTACTTC.